One sample yielded the 31 T cell receptor beta chains listed below, sequenced in a study of blood T cell repertoires in COVID-19. Clones were sequenced by immunoSEQ multiplex PCR, and TCRdb holds only the in-frame ones, with some missing. This table holds approximately 100,000 clones, 80% to 90% found once. The specimen was peripheral blood. The receptors were sampled from a human donor with COVID-19, enrolled during active disease. The donor label of this sample is uncertain.

The chain joins TRBV25-1 to TRBJ1-6; 9 nucleotides align to TRBD1. This CDR3 has 16 residues. With V trimmed by 2 bases and J by 7 bases, 6 bases remained unmatched. The germline V gene encodes CDR1 MGHDK and CDR2 SYGVNS. The CDR3 nucleotides read TGTGCCAGCAGTGAACCGCCGGGACAGGGCAATTCACCCCTCCACTTT. It specifies CASSEPPGQGNSPLHF.

The V and J genes are TRBV30 and TRBJ2-3; possible D gene TRBD2, 6 bases. V lost 0 bases to trimming and J lost 5 bases, with 24 bases between them. This CDR3 spans 18 amino acids. The V gene's germline CDR1 is GTSNPN and CDR2 SVGIG (reference sequence). Written as DNA, the CDR3 is TGTGCCTGGAGTGTAGCCCCCCTCATCGGGACTGGCTTAGATACGCAGTATTTT. Translating gives CAWSVAPLIGTGLDTQYF.

V usage is TRBV15 and J usage is TRBJ2-1; tentative D call: TRBD2 (6 bases). V gave up 0 bases and J gave up 15 bases, with 18 bases separating them. From germline, CDR1 is LNHNV and CDR2 YYDKDF (reference sequence). This CDR3 spans 14 amino acids. In DNA form, the CDR3 reads TGTGCCACCAGCAGAGATCTTGTCGGGGAGGCCCGGTTCTTC. Residues: CATSRDLVGEARFF.

This clone was seen a single time. CDR3 in DNA: TGTGCCTGGAGTGGTGGTGAAGTAGCCCAGCATTTT. It codes for CAWSGGEVAQHF. V usage is TRBV30 and J usage is TRBJ1-5; D unresolved. Trimming pared 1 base from V and 11 bases from J, leaving 12 bases between. Per the germline V gene, CDR1 is GTSNPN and CDR2 is SVGIG (reference sequence). This CDR3 region has 12 residues.

This clone is a singleton in its sample. The gene calls are TRBV9 and TRBJ2-3, with 7 bases identical to TRBD1. The V segment lost 2 bases and the J segment 2 bases; nucleotides outside the gene matches: 8. Germline loops: CDR1 SGDLS, CDR2 YYNGEE. This CDR3 contains 16 residues. The CDR3, as DNA: TGTGCCAGCAGCGTCCGACAGGGTCGACTCACAGATACGCAGTATTTT. As protein: CASSVRQGRLTDTQYF. The whole variable domain, remainder taken from reference TRBV9 and TRBJ2-3, is DSGVTQTPKHLITATGQRVTLRCSPRSGDLSVYWYQQSLDQGLQFLIQYYNGEERAKGNILERFSAQQFPDLHSELNLSSLELGDSALYFCASSVRQGRLTDTQYFGPGTRLTVL.

This clone came up once. CDR3 coding DNA: TGTGCCAGCAGTTTATGGGGCGGGACCCTTCAAGAGACCCAGTACTTC. Its translation: CASSLWGGTLQETQYF. The chain recombines TRBV27 with TRBJ2-5; D is possibly TRBD2 (6 bases). This CDR3 spans 16 amino acids. CDR1 is MNHEY, CDR2 SMNVEV, per germline (reference sequence). Trimming removed 1 base at V and 2 bases at J, with 14 bases between.

The chain links TRBV28 to TRBJ1-2; no reliable D call. The germline CDR1 and CDR2 sequences are MDHEN and SYDVKM. Trimming left V 3 bases short and J 8 bases short, with 10 bases between. This CDR3 region has 12 residues. The CDR3 bases are TGTGCCAGCAGTTTTTACAGCCAAGGCTACACCTTC. The encoded protein is CASSFYSQGYTF.

J is TRBJ2-1 and V is TRBV9; 9 nucleotides align to TRBD1. V shed 4 bases and J 8 bases; nucleotides not matched to a gene: 10. The CDR3 is 15 residues long. The germline CDR1 and CDR2 sequences are SGDLS and YYNGEE. The CDR3 nucleotides are TGTGCCAGCAGCTCCAGGGGGACAGGGAACGATGAGCAGTTCTTC. Translation gives CASSSRGTGNDEQFF.

This clone appeared a few times. CDR3 DNA: TGTGCCAGCAGTGAAGCCGTTACAGGGTGGATAAATCAGCCCCAGCATTTT. Protein: CASSEAVTGWINQPQHF. J is TRBJ1-5 and V is TRBV6-1; maybe TRBD1 (6 bases). This CDR3 has 17 amino acids. Germline V gene lookup returns CDR1 MNHNS and CDR2 SASEGT. With 0 bases removed from V and 4 bases from J, the gap between germline ends came to 16 bases.

V and J are TRBV27 and TRBJ2-7, with 8 positions matching TRBD1. This CDR3 contains 14 residues. After removal of 4 bases from V and 3 bases from J, the junction contained 5 bases not matched to a gene. The germline CDR1 and CDR2 sequences are MNHEY and SMNVEV (reference sequence). CDR3: CASSSGQGYYEQYF. As DNA, the CDR3 is TGTGCCAGCAGTTCAGGACAGGGTTACTACGAGCAGTACTTC.

The rearrangement links TRBV30 to TRBJ1-4, with TRBD1 matching over 9 bases. Per the germline V gene, CDR1 is GTSNPN and CDR2 is SVGIG (reference sequence). Germline trimming cut 1 base from V and 7 bases from J; bases unmatched to any gene: 7. This CDR3 spans 15 amino acids. The CDR3 region has the DNA TGTGCCTGGAGTGGGATTCAGGGACAGGGTGAAAAACTGTTTTTT. Translation: CAWSGIQGQGEKLFF.

The V and J genes are TRBV5-1 and TRBJ1-1; D is ambiguous. CDR3 length: 14 residues. Germline CDR1 and CDR2: SGHRS and YFSETQ. Between the trimmed V and J ends, which lost 4 bases and 7 bases, there was a span of 17 bases. CDR3 DNA: TGCGCCAGCAGCCCCGGACGGGGTTCGGGTGAAGCTTTCTTT. Its protein is CASSPGRGSGEAFF.

V and J are TRBV5-1 and TRBJ1-2; no clear D gene. The V end lost 1 base, the J end lost 0 bases, and 10 bases lay between the germline ends. Germline V gene lookup returns CDR1 SGHRS and CDR2 YFSETQ. This CDR3 has 15 amino acids. CDR3 nucleotide sequence: TGCGCCAGCAGCTTGATCTCGGGGACTAACTATGGCTACACCTTC. It yields the protein CASSLISGTNYGYTF.

The rearrangement links TRBV9 to TRBJ1-2, with 9 bases lining up with TRBD1. This CDR3 contains 15 residues. J lost 7 bases, V lost 4 bases, and 11 bases had no gene match. The V gene's germline CDR1 is SGDLS and CDR2 YYNGEE. CDR3 nucleotides: TGTGCCAGCAGCTCCTCGGACAGGGGTGGTTTTGGCTACACCTTC. Amino acid sequence: CASSSSDRGGFGYTF.

This chain uses TRBV10-3 with TRBJ2-7; D is perhaps TRBD2 (6 bases). Germline assignment: CDR1 ENHRY and CDR2 SYGVKD. The CDR3 runs to 15 residues. V lost 2 bases to trimming and J lost 0 bases, with 11 bases between them. CDR3 nucleotides: TGTGCCATCAGTGAGATTCGGGGGAGCTCCTACGAGCAGTACTTC. Its translation: CAISEIRGSSYEQYF.

The chain links TRBV9 to TRBJ1-5; 8 bases align to TRBD1. The germline gives CDR1 SGDLS, CDR2 YYNGEE. Unmatched junction bases numbered 8, after V lost 3 bases and J lost 3 bases. The length of the CDR3 is 16 residues. In DNA form, the CDR3 reads TGTGCCAGCAGCGCAGATGCAGGGGGCCTCAATCAGCCCCAGCATTTT. Residues: CASSADAGGLNQPQHF.

The V call is TRBV30, the J call TRBJ2-7, with 7 bases lining up with TRBD2. Germline lookup yields CDR1 GTSNPN and CDR2 SVGIG (reference sequence). This CDR3 spans 12 amino acids. J gave up 2 bases and V 5 bases, and 3 bases lay outside the gene matches. CDR3 sequence: CAWASGTYEQYF. CDR3 in DNA: TGTGCCTGGGCTAGCGGTACCTACGAGCAGTACTTC.

The chain carries TRBV20-1 and TRBJ2-5, with 8 nucleotides matching TRBD2. This CDR3 is built from 16 residues. V dropped 3 bases and J dropped 2; count of bases not matched to a gene: 11. Germline V gene lookup returns CDR1 DFQATT and CDR2 SNEGSKA (reference sequence). CDR3 residues: CSASKAGVSGQETQYF. The CDR3 DNA sequence: TGCAGTGCTAGTAAAGCGGGAGTTTCTGGACAAGAGACCCAGTACTTC.

This clone was seen a few times. The CDR3 protein is CAISEGGVEETQYF. In nucleotides, the CDR3 is TGTGCCATCAGTGAGGGAGGGGTGGAAGAGACCCAGTACTTC. The V and J genes are TRBV10-3 and TRBJ2-5; D is perhaps TRBD2 (6 bases). The germline V and J ends were trimmed by 2 bases and 3 bases, with 10 bases remaining between them. Germline lookup yields CDR1 ENHRY and CDR2 SYGVKD. The CDR3 is 14 amino acids.

The chain joins TRBV4-1 to TRBJ2-2; TRBD1 agrees at 7 bases. The junction had 3 bases not matched to a gene; V was cut back by 0 bases and J by 5 bases. The CDR3 extends over 15 amino acids. Germline V CDR1 and CDR2: MGHRA, YSYEKL. The DNA of the CDR3 is TGCGCCAGCAGCCAAGAGGGGACAGAGACCGGGGAGCTGTTTTTT. It translates to CASSQEGTETGELFF.

The chain has TRBV5-1 and TRBJ2-1; TRBD1 aligns across 8 bases. Unmatched junction bases numbered 7, after V lost 5 bases and J lost 9 bases. CDR3 length: 13 residues. Per germline, CDR1 SGHRS and CDR2 YFSETQ. CDR3 in amino acids: CASSRFTGGEQFF. The CDR3 nucleotides read TGCGCCAGCAGTCGATTTACAGGGGGTGAGCAGTTCTTC.

The chain uses TRBV7-8 and TRBJ1-5; 7 nucleotides line up with TRBD1. The CDR3 has 14 residues. J gave up 7 bases and V 2 bases, and 5 bases lay outside the gene matches. Per germline, CDR1 SGHVS and CDR2 FQNEAQ. CDR3 DNA sequence: TGTGCCAGCAGCTTAAACAGGGGAGGCCAGCCCCAGCATTTT. Protein sequence: CASSLNRGGQPQHF.

About this clone itself: Different DNA sequences within this sample yield the same CDR3. V and J are TRBV4-1 and TRBJ1-2; D remains ambiguous. Trimming cost V 1 base and J 7 bases, with 4 bases left between them. The CDR3 covers 11 residues. Germline loops: CDR1 MGHRA, CDR2 YSYEKL. This chain's CDR3 is CASSQGLGYTF. Here the CDR3 DNA reads TGCGCCAGCAGCCAAGGGCTTGGCTACACCTTC.

The chain joins TRBV19 to TRBJ2-1; 8 nucleotides agree with TRBD2. J lost 6 bases, V lost 6 bases, and 7 bases had no gene match. This CDR3 region has 14 residues. The germline V gene has CDR1 LNHDA and CDR2 SQIVND (reference sequence). CDR3 DNA sequence: TGTGCCAGTAGCCCCGGACTAGCCGGCAATGAGCAGTTCTTC. Residues: CASSPGLAGNEQFF.

The CDR3 DNA is TGTGCCAGCAGCCAGAACAGACTAGCGGAGACCCAGTACTTC. Translating it yields CASSQNRLAETQYF. This sequence joins TRBV3-1 (or the pseudogene TRBV3-2) and TRBJ2-5, with TRBD2 identical over 8 bases. CDR3 length equals 14 residues. In germline, CDR1 is LGHDT, CDR2 YNNKEL (reference sequence). The J segment lost 5 bases and the V segment lost 3 bases, leaving 5 bases of the junction unmatched.

This clone was picked up one time. The chain links TRBV2 to TRBJ2-7; TRBD2 is a possible D gene (5 bases). The CDR3 consists of 12 residues. The germline CDR1 and CDR2 sequences are SNHLY and FYNNEI. V was pared by 8 bases and J by 1 base, with 9 bases between. The CDR3 DNA reads as TGTGCCAGCGCGGGTAGGTCCTACGAGCAGTACTTC. Protein: CASAGRSYEQYF.

The gene calls are TRBV5-1 and TRBJ1-1, with 9 bases that match TRBD1. The germline V gene encodes CDR1 SGHRS and CDR2 YFSETQ. The CDR3 runs to 14 residues. J lost 6 bases, V lost 5 bases, and 8 bases had no gene match. The chain's CDR3 is CASSKTQGAPEAFF. The CDR3 DNA follows: TGCGCCAGCAGTAAAACACAGGGGGCCCCTGAAGCTTTCTTT.

The V and J genes are TRBV28 and TRBJ2-3, with a tentative D call TRBD2 (6 bases). The length of the CDR3 is 16 residues. Trimming cost V 5 bases and J 10 bases, with 25 bases left between them. Germline CDR1 reads MDHEN; CDR2 reads SYDVKM. As DNA, the CDR3 is TGTGCCAGCAGTACCAACCAGGGCGGGGCTCCGACCTCGCAGTATTTT. It specifies CASSTNQGGAPTSQYF.

The chain links TRBV2 to TRBJ1-3; D call uncertain. V lost 8 bases, J lost 0 bases, and 8 bases lay in between. Germline V lookup: CDR1 SNHLY, CDR2 FYNNEI. This CDR3 is 13 amino acids long. The CDR3 coding sequence is TGTGCCAGCGGATGGAGCTCTGGAAACACCATATATTTT. It encodes CASGWSSGNTIYF.

The rearrangement joins TRBV19 to TRBJ1-1; TRBD1 matches at 7 bases. V was pared by 6 bases and J by 1 base, with 8 bases of the junction left unmatched. This CDR3 comprises 15 residues. Germline V gives CDR1 LNHDA, CDR2 SQIVND (reference sequence). This chain's CDR3 is CASSLTGYSNTEAFF. CDR3 in DNA: TGTGCCAGTAGCCTGACAGGGTACTCGAACACTGAAGCTTTCTTT.

Written as DNA, the CDR3 is TGTGCCAGCAGCTACTCTAACCGTATGAACACTGAAGCTTTCTTT. Its protein product is CASSYSNRMNTEAFF. The chain joins TRBV5-5 to TRBJ1-1; D unresolved. Deletions cut 3 bases from V and 0 bases from J, with 12 bases between. This CDR3 has 15 residues. Germline V CDR1 and CDR2: SGHKS, YYEKEE (reference sequence).